This T cell receptor (beta chain) originates from a study of early T cells in non-severe SARS-CoV-2 infection. Remarks on this clonotype: Its antigen remains unidentified.

TCRdb itself ran the 5' RACE reads through MiXCR, one entry per CDR3 protein. The table records fewer than 85,000 distinct CDR3 sequences, 16% of them present only once. Germline assignment: CDR1 ENHRY and CDR2 SYGVKD. V was cut by 2 bases and J by 5 bases, with 9 bases left in between. The CDR3 runs 13 residues. Regarding the study as a whole: There was a bias toward anti-spike CD8 responses in VDJdb matching, which missed private and CD4 specificities.

The rearrangement links TRBV10-3 to TRBJ1-1; TRBD1 might be the D (5 bases). The specimen sequenced was whole blood. The sequence was collected from an adult who was a healthcare worker with PCR-confirmed SARS-CoV-2 infection or an uninfected control (not recorded which). CDR3 sequence (DNA): TGTGCCATCAGTGAGACCCGGGGGACTGAAGCTTTCTTT. It encodes CAISETRGTEAFF.